This T cell receptor (beta chain) was captured by sequencing in a study of vaccination and CD4 T cells after COVID-19. Study in general: Median time from COVID diagnosis to post-COVID sampling was 101 days (35 to 161). Either a CEFX pool, an HIV-1 Nef pool, or no peptide was added to control cultures.

Sequenced with the Oncomine TCR Beta short-read assay was DNA taken from cultured CD4+ T cells. One entry per CDR3 protein results from TCRdb running MiXCR on the PCR reads. Altogether some 8,300 distinct CDR3 sequences are present, 55% being singletons, with the ten largest covering about 49%. There are a few counts of this clonotype. What it recognizes is unknown. The V and J ends lost 1 base and 7 bases, in that order; junction bases with no gene match: 9. The length of the CDR3 is 15 residues. The germline CDR1 and CDR2 sequences are KGHSH and LQKENI. As for treatment: approximately 9-day PBMC culture with coronavirus spike peptide pools or control peptides (ViraFEST assay). Antigen-specific T cells were expanded with peptide pools by ViraFEST, and TCRs were then sequenced.

The source of this sequence is a human donor who had recovered from COVID-19. The chain couples TRBV18 to TRBJ1-1; 7 bases map to TRBD1. The specimen was CD4+ T cells from blood, cultured in vitro. The CDR3 here is CASSPLSSRGGEAFF. The CDR3 DNA sequence: TGTGCCAGCTCACCACTGAGCTCCAGGGGGGGTGAAGCTTTCTTT.